Each of the 6 T cell receptor beta chains below was sequenced from the same sample in a study of T-cell memory formation after mild COVID-19. MiXCR, applied by TCRdb to the 5' RACE reads, yields one record per CDR3 protein. The sample contains roughly 450,000 distinct CDR3 sequences, roughly 17% of which appear only once. The sequencing sample was made of PBMCs or a T cell subset sorted from them (not recorded which). The receptor set was obtained from a man between 18 and 35 years old who had mild COVID-19 (a few samples of this study predate the infection). Cell type and time point are not known.

This chain uses TRBV4-1 with TRBJ1-1; TRBD1 is a possible D gene (5 bases). The V gene's germline CDR1 is MGHRA and CDR2 YSYEKL. V was cut by 0 bases and J by 6 bases, with 14 bases left in between. The CDR3 loop spans 15 amino acids. This CDR3 is CASSQDAGMAAEAFF. CDR3 DNA: TGCGCCAGCAGCCAAGATGCAGGGATGGCGGCTGAAGCTTTCTTT.

This clonotype has just a few counts. This chain joins TRBV7-9 and TRBJ2-5, with unresolved D. Trimming pared 1 base from V and 5 bases from J, leaving 17 bases between. CDR1 is SEHNR and CDR2 is FQNEAQ in the germline V gene (reference sequence). This CDR3 has 16 residues. For the CDR3, the DNA is TGTGCCAGCAGCTTAGTTCGAGCCTTTCCGGCGGAGACCCAGTACTTC. It yields the protein CASSLVRAFPAETQYF. Full variable domain (outside the CDR3, taken from reference TRBV7-9 and TRBJ2-5): DTGVSQNPRHKITKRGQNVTFRCDPISEHNRLYWYRQTLGQGPEFLTYFQNEAQLEKSRLLSDRFSAERPKGSFSTLEIQRTEQGDSAMYLCASSLVRAFPAETQYFGPGTRLLVL.

The chain employs TRBV7-9 and TRBJ1-1; D call uncertain. This CDR3 region has 13 residues. The V gene lost 10 bases and the J gene lost 3 bases, with 15 bases spanning the gap. Germline values: CDR1 SEHNR, CDR2 FQNEAQ (reference sequence). The CDR3 nucleotides read TGTGCCACTTATGATTTGGGCGACACTGAAGCTTTCTTT. Protein product: CATYDLGDTEAFF.

The rearrangement links TRBV9 to TRBJ1-4; D perhaps matches TRBD1 (5 bases). The ends were cut back, 4 bases at V and 5 bases at J, with 9 bases in the middle. CDR1 and CDR2 from the germline V gene are SGDLS and YYNGEE. The CDR3 runs 13 residues. The chain's CDR3 is CASSPRGNEKLFF. The CDR3 DNA is TGTGCCAGCAGCCCCCGGGGGAATGAAAAACTGTTTTTT.

This clonotype was detected only a few times. V gene TRBV18 combines with J gene TRBJ2-2; possible D gene TRBD1, 5 bases. Germline CDR1 reads KGHSH; CDR2 reads LQKENI. CDR3 length: 14 amino acids. The V gene lost 2 bases and the J gene lost 4 bases, with 8 bases spanning the gap. In DNA, the CDR3 is TGTGCCAGCTCACCAGGGGCCGCCACCGGGGAGCTGTTTTTT. Translating it yields CASSPGAATGELFF.

This clonotype was detected only a few times. One junction end disagrees with the germline gene, perhaps due to a read error. The CDR3 loop reads CAISDGAHLHF. DNA of the CDR3: TGTGCCATCAGTGACGGGGCCCACCTCCACTTC. V is TRBV10-3 and J is TRBJ2-5, with D perhaps being TRBD1 or TRBD2 (5 bases each). The CDR3 is 11 residues long. The germline V gene encodes CDR1 ENHRY and CDR2 SYGVKD.